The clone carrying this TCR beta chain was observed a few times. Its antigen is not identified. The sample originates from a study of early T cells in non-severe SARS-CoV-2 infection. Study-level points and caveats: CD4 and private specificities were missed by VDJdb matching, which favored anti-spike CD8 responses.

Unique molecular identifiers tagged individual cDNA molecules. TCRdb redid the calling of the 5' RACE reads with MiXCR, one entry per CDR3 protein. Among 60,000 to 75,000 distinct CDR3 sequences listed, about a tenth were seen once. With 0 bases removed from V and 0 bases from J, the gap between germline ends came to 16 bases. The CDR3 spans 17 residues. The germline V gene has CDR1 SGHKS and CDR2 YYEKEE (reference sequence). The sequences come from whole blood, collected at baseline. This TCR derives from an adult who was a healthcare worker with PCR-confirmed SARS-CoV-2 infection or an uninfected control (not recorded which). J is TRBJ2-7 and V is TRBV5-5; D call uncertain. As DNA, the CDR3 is TGTGCCAGCAGCTTGGCGGTTGGGAAACTGAGCTCCTACGAGCAGTACTTC. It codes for CASSLAVGKLSSYEQYF.